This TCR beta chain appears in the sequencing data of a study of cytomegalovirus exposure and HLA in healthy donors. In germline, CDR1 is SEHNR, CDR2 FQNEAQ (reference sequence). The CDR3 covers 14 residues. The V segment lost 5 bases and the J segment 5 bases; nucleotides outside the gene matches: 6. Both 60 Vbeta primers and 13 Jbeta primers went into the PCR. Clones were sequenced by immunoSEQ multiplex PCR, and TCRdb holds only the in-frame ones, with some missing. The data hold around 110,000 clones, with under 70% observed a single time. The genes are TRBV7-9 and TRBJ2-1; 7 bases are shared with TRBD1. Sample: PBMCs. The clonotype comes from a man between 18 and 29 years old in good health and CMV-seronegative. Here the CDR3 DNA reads TGTGCCAGCAGCCCGGACAGGAACAACAATGAGCAGTTCTTC. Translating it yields CASSPDRNNNEQFF.